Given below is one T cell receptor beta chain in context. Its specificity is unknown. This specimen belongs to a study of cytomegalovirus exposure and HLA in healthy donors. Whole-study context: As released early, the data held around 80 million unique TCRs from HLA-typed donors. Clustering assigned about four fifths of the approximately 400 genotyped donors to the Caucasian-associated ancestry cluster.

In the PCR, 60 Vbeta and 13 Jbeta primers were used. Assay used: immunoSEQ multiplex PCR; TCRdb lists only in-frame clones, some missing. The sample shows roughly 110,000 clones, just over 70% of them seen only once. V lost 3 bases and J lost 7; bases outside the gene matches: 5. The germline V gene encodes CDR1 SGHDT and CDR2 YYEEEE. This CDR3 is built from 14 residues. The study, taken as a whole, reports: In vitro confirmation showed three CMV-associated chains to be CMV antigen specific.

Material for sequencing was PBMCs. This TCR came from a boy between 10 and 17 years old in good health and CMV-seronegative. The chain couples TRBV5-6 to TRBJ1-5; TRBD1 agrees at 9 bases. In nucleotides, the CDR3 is TGTGCCAGCAGCTCGGGGACAGGGAGGCAGCCCCAGCATTTT. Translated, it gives CASSSGTGRQPQHF. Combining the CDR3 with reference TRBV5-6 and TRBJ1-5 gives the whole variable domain DAGVTQSPTHLIKTRGQQVTLRCSPKSGHDTVSWYQQALGQGPQFIFQYYEEEERQRGNFPDRFSGHQFPNYSSELNVNALLLGDSALYLCASSSGTGRQPQHFGDGTRLSIL.